The 8 T cell receptor beta chains below were found in one sample sequenced in a study of cytomegalovirus exposure and HLA in healthy donors. The PCR used 60 Vbeta and 13 Jbeta primers. Sequenced by immunoSEQ multiplex PCR; TCRdb stores in-frame clones only, minus some. The sample includes some 110,000 clones, about 81% seen only once; the top ten take approximately 0.99%. The material sequenced was PBMCs. These receptors all stem from a young woman in good health and CMV-seronegative.

The gene calls are TRBV30 and TRBJ1-1, with 8 bases identical to TRBD1. This CDR3 spans 14 amino acids. The germline V gene has CDR1 GTSNPN and CDR2 SVGIG (reference sequence). V trimming: 4 bases; J trimming: 6 bases; junction bases outside the gene matches: 10. The CDR3 spells CAWIRTGRFAEAFF. The DNA for the CDR3 is TGTGCCTGGATCCGGACAGGGAGGTTCGCTGAAGCTTTCTTT.

This chain uses TRBV5-1 with TRBJ2-7; TRBD2 agrees at 8 bases. The CDR3 consists of 14 residues. After removal of 4 bases from V and 2 bases from J, the junction contained 5 bases not matched to a gene. Germline CDR1 SGHRS, CDR2 YFSETQ. The CDR3: CASSDLAGPYEQYF. The CDR3 coding sequence is TGCGCCAGCAGCGACTTAGCGGGGCCCTACGAGCAGTACTTC. The complete variable domain, with remaining parts taken from reference TRBV5-1 and TRBJ2-7, reads KAGVTQTPRYLIKTRGQQVTLSCSPISGHRSVSWYQQTPGQGLQFLFEYFSETQRNKGNFPGRFSGRQFSNSRSEMNVSTLELGDSALYLCASSDLAGPYEQYFGPGTRLTVT.

The genes are TRBV6-5 and TRBJ2-7; the match to TRBD2 covers 7 bases. V shed 6 bases, J shed 3 bases, and the junction held 8 bases outside the gene matches. Germline CDR1 is MNHEY and CDR2 is SVGAGI. The CDR3 spans 14 residues. DNA of the CDR3: TGTGCCAGCAGATGGGGGGGTCCGAACTACGAGCAGTACTTC. Amino acids: CASRWGGPNYEQYF.

For this clone: The junction differs from germline at one of its ends, possibly a read error. The CDR3 here is CANSALRYGTGGNQPQHF. CDR3 coding DNA: TGTGCCAACAGTGCGTTGAGATACGGGACAGGGGGCAATCAGCCCCAGCATTTT. This sequence joins TRBV2 and TRBJ1-5, with 10 bases that match TRBD1. The CDR3 consists of 18 residues. Germline loops: CDR1 SNHLY, CDR2 FYNNEI. Looking up the rest from reference TRBV2 and TRBJ1-5 gives the full variable domain: EPEVTQTPSHQVTQMGQEVILRCVPISNHLYFYWYRQILGQKVEFLVSFYNNEISEKSEIFDDQFSVERPDGSNFTLKIRSTKLEDSAMYFCANSALRYGTGGNQPQHFGDGTRLSIL.

The CDR3 region has the DNA TGTGCCAGTAGTAGGACAGATAACAATGAGCAGTTCTTC. It is translated as CASSRTDNNEQFF. This chain uses TRBV19 with TRBJ2-1; D might be TRBD1 (6 bases). V was cut by 4 bases and J by 5 bases, with 9 bases left in between. The CDR3 runs 13 residues. Germline V lookup: CDR1 LNHDA, CDR2 SQIVND (reference sequence).

This clone appeared a single time. The chain uses TRBV13 and TRBJ1-1; 9 bases are shared with TRBD1. V lost 8 bases and J lost 0; bases outside the gene matches: 13. Germline V gene data show CDR1 as PRHDT and CDR2 as FYEKMQ (reference sequence). The CDR3 contains 17 residues. For the CDR3, the DNA is TGTGCCAGCTCTTATGGGGGACAGGGCTTGATGAACACTGAAGCTTTCTTT. Translation gives CASSYGGQGLMNTEAFF.

This clone was counted a single time. The CDR3 DNA reads as TGTGCCAGCAGCTTAACGGGATACAATGAGCAGTTCTTC. Residues: CASSLTGYNEQFF. The chain is built from TRBV11-2 and TRBJ2-1; weak D call: TRBD2 (5 bases). CDR3 length: 13 amino acids. Germline V gene data show CDR1 as SGHAT and CDR2 as FQNNGV. The V end lost 2 bases, the J end lost 4 bases, and 6 bases lay between the germline ends.

This chain links TRBV7-2 with TRBJ1-1; no reliable D call. The length of the CDR3 is 16 residues. CDR1 SGHTA and CDR2 FQGNSA come from the germline V gene. The V end was cut by 1 base, the J end by 0 bases, with 12 bases between. The CDR3 DNA reads as TGTGCCAGCAGCTTAGGAGCTGGACTTATGAACACTGAAGCTTTCTTT. This codes for CASSLGAGLMNTEAFF.